The 6 T cell receptor beta chains presented below share a single source sample, sequenced in a study of regulatory T cells in long-lasting Graves disease (dated by TCRdb to the early 2020s). To prepare the library, multiplex PCR was applied. Reads for this sample came from an Illumina HiSeq 4000. iRepertoire HTBI primers and Arm-PCR amplification of CDR3 regions were used to construct TCR beta libraries. TCRdb reran the public reads through fastp at Q25 and MiXCR, keeping productive beta chains. For every CDR3 protein sequence, its rows merge into one entry that carries the most common genes and DNA. This sample holds about 430,000 distinct CDR3 sequences; over 14% were observed only once. Of the sample, approximately 7.6% is held by the ten largest clones. The time point label of this sample denotes: newly diagnosed GD, antithyroid drugs for less than 3 months. RNA was extracted from PBMCs in TRIzol for both TCR sequencing and RNA sequencing.

These sequences were also reported in another study, on T cells in Graves' hyperthyroidism and ophthalmopathy.

The material sequenced was peripheral blood mononuclear cells (PBMCs), taken at new diagnosis, from a patient treated with antithyroid drugs. Receptors originate from a woman between 40 and 55 years old with Graves disease. Donor details come from another sample of the same person, matched by shared clones.

This clonotype has at least ten counts. The rearrangement links TRBV28 to TRBJ2-2; 9 bases are shared with TRBD1. The CDR3 covers 14 residues. In germline, CDR1 is MDHEN, CDR2 SYDVKM. Trimming took 3 bases from V and 6 from J; bases not matched to a gene: 2. The CDR3 sequence is CASSFGQGPGELFF. The CDR3 DNA sequence: TGTGCCAGCAGTTTTGGACAGGGGCCCGGGGAGCTGTTTTTT.

This chain uses TRBV3-1 with TRBJ1-1; D remains ambiguous. V lost 6 bases and J 1 base, leaving 12 bases between the germline ends. The CDR3 contains 14 residues. CDR1 LGHDT and CDR2 YNNKEL come from the germline V gene (reference sequence). CDR3 nucleotides: TGTGCCAGCAGGGAGGCAGGCGAGAACACTGAAGCTTTCTTT. Translated: CASREAGENTEAFF. Using reference TRBV3-1 and TRBJ1-1 for the parts outside the CDR3, the full variable domain is DTAVSQTPKYLVTQMGNDKSIKCEQNLGHDTMYWYKQDSKKFLKIMFSYNNKELIINETVPNRFSPKSPDKAHLNLHINSLELGDSAVYFCASREAGENTEAFFGQGTRLTVV.

The chain carries TRBV30 and TRBJ2-7, with no clear D. Germline values: CDR1 GTSNPN, CDR2 SVGIG (reference sequence). This CDR3 is 12 amino acids long. V lost 5 bases to trimming and J lost 4 bases, with 12 bases between them. The CDR3 reads CAWRPGFYEQYF. The DNA for the CDR3 is TGTGCCTGGCGGCCGGGCTTTTACGAGCAGTACTTC.

This clonotype was picked up a small number of times. The junction shows a germline mismatch at one end, possibly a read error. The chain carries TRBV10-3 and TRBJ2-1, with D hard to call. The CDR3 is made up of 11 amino acids. The V gene's germline CDR1 is ENHRY and CDR2 SYGVKD. CDR3 coding DNA: TGTGCCACCAGTGAGAACAATGAGCAGTTCTTC. Translation: CATSENNEQFF.

This clonotype was observed a few times. In nucleotides, the CDR3 is TGTGCCATCAGTGTCGGGGACAGCGTAAATGAGCAGTTCTTC. This sequence encodes CAISVGDSVNEQFF. This chain connects TRBV10-3 to TRBJ2-1; 7 bases align to TRBD1. The V segment lost 4 bases and the J segment 7 bases; nucleotides outside the gene matches: 7. This CDR3 is built from 14 residues. Germline assignment: CDR1 ENHRY and CDR2 SYGVKD.

This clonotype was recorded at least ten times. The rearrangement uses TRBV2 and TRBJ2-3; D may match TRBD1 or TRBD2 (5 bases each). This CDR3 region has 16 residues. With 6 bases removed from V and 0 bases from J, the gap between germline ends came to 16 bases. The germline CDR1 and CDR2 sequences are SNHLY and FYNNEI. The CDR3: CASRSRDRTSTDTQYF. DNA of the CDR3: TGTGCCAGCAGATCCCGGGACCGAACTAGCACAGATACGCAGTATTTT.